The text below deals with one T cell receptor (beta chain). The specificity of this receptor is unknown. The conserved phenylalanine or tryptophan is not found at the CDR3 terminus, so this likely reflects a read error. The sample belongs to a study of regulatory T cells in long-lasting Graves disease listed by TCRdb under 2021. Broadly, across the study: Persistent Graves' disease was defined as antithyroid drug treatment for over 5 years with persistently positive TSH receptor autoantibodies. Peripheral blood TCR sequencing and RNA sequencing compared persistent Graves' disease patients with newly diagnosed Graves' disease patients. The study took place in China and was registered as a clinical trial. A total of roughly 35 samples were covered by TCR sequencing, comprising about 13 persistent and 20 newly diagnosed Graves' disease patients. On average, persistent Graves' disease patients in the clinical cohort had been on antithyroid drugs for about 10.3 years.

The time point label, read with the paper, signifies: persistent/refractory GD, antithyroid drugs over 5 years with positive TRAb. RNA was extracted from PBMCs in TRIzol for both TCR sequencing and RNA sequencing. The diagnosis of Graves' disease was made according to American Thyroid Association guidelines. Patients for the study were recruited at an endocrinology department in Xi'an, China. Each patient gave 9 to 10 milliliters of peripheral blood, collected in an EDTA anticoagulant tube. PBMCs were isolated by Ficoll Paque Plus density gradient separation without further T cell sorting. An Agilent 2100 Bioanalyzer and agarose gel were used to assess RNA quality, and a NanoDrop 2000 was used to measure RNA concentration. The protocol used for the library was multiplex PCR. For sequencing, an Illumina HiSeq 4000 was employed. iRepertoire HTBI primers and Arm-PCR amplification of CDR3 regions were used to construct TCR beta libraries. Before sequencing, the PCR products went through gel purification. Turning to the authors' computational methods: Gene usage analysis of CDR3 amino acid clonotypes used the 60 to 80 TRBV and approximately 13 TRBJ segments found across samples. COPE and FqMerger were used to merge filtered high-quality paired reads into contigs. BLAST was used to align contigs to the IMGT TRBV, TRBD and TRBJ reference genes, and CDR3 was defined following IMGT. Any clonotype with a frequency above 0.1% was counted as a highly expanded clone. Shannon entropy served as the measure of repertoire diversity, while the Gini coefficient captured V-J evenness. A clonotype found in more than one individual was treated as public. TCRdb reran the public reads through fastp at Q25 and MiXCR, keeping productive beta chains. Entries that share a CDR3 protein sequence are merged under the most common genes and DNA. The V and J calls here are based on TCRdb, not the publication. The sample includes about 660,000 distinct CDR3 sequences, with 25% to 35% observed a single time. About 40% of the sample belongs to the ten largest clones.

The full study reports these points: Peripheral blood alone was examined, since thyroid tissue, which constituted the primary lesion, could not be accessed. Lower TCR Shannon entropy and fewer highly expanded clones were observed in persistent Graves' disease patients than in newly diagnosed patients, which suggested clonal expansion. Persistent disease showed preferential use of TRBV28, TRBJ1-2 and TRBJ2-5, whereas newly diagnosed disease favored TRBV20-1 and TRBJ2-1. Sequencing and analysis were limited to the TCR beta chain. The authors noted that the small sample size was a limitation that may lower accuracy. Persistent patients shared more public clonotypes among themselves (2,741) than newly diagnosed patients did (approximately 900).

The germline V gene provides CDR1 MDHEN and CDR2 SYDVKM. V gives up 4 bases and J gives up 2 bases, and the segment between their germline ends measures 9 bases. The CDR3 is made up of 13 amino acids, end residues included. Solely the CDR3 DNA is kept, with 39 bases framed from the first base. Recombination connected TRBV28 to TRBJ2-7; the D gene is not confidently resolved. Here the sequenced sample was peripheral blood mononuclear cells (PBMCs), taken when the disease was refractory, from a patient treated with antithyroid drugs. This TCR was sampled from a female donor with Graves disease. The DNA sequence is TGTGCCAGCAGTTCCGATCCTCCCTACGAGCAGTACTCC. This translates into CASSSDPPYEQYS.